This T cell receptor (beta chain) was recovered during a study of blood T cell repertoires in COVID-19. Assay used: immunoSEQ multiplex PCR; TCRdb lists only in-frame clones, some missing. This sample has about 160,000 clones, with approximately 85% found just once. The CDR3 runs to 13 residues. Germline assignment: CDR1 SNHLY and CDR2 FYNNEI. The germline V and J ends were trimmed by 7 bases and 2 bases, with 12 bases remaining between them. The sequenced sample consisted of peripheral blood. The clonotype originates from a man aged 55 to 70 who had recovered from COVID-19. The rearrangement links TRBV2 to TRBJ2-7; maybe TRBD2 (6 bases). CDR3 DNA: TGTGCCAGCACGGGACTGGGGGCCTACGAGCAGTACTTC. This gives the protein CASTGLGAYEQYF.